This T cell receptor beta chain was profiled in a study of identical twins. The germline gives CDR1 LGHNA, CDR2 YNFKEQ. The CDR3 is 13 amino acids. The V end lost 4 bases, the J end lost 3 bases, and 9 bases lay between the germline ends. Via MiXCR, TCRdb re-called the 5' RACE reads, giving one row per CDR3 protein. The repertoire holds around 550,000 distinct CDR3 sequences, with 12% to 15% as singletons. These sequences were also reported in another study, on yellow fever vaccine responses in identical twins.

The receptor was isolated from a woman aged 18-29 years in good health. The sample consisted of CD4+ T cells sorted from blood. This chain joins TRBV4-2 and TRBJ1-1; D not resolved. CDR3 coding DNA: TGTGCCAGCAGCCGCGGTTTGGACACTGAAGCTTTCTTT. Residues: CASSRGLDTEAFF.